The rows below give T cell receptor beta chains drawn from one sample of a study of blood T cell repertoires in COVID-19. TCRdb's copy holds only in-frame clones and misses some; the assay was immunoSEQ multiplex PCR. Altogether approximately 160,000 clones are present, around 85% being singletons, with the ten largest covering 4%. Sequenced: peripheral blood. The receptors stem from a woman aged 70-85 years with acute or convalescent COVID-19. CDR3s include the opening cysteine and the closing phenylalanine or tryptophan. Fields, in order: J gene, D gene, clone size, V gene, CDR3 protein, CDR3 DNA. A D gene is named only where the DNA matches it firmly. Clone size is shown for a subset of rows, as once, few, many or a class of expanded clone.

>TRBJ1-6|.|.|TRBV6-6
CASSYVDSGSPLHF
TGTGCCAGCAGTTACGTCGACAGTGGATCACCCCTCCACTTT
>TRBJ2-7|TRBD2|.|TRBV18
CASSPPGREGYEQYF
TGTGCCAGCTCACCACCGGGCAGGGAGGGCTACGAGCAGTACTTC
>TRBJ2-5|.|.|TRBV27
CASSPLARQETQYF
TGTGCCAGCTCACCTCTAGCGCGCCAAGAGACCCAGTACTTC
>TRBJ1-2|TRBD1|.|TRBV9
CASSPAGTGFGYTF
TGTGCCAGCAGCCCCGCCGGGACAGGGTTTGGCTACACCTTC
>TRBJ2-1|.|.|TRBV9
CASSVGGSRTYNEQFF
TGTGCCAGCAGCGTAGGCGGTAGCCGCACCTACAATGAGCAGTTCTTC
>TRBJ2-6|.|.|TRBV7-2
CASSPGNVGANVLTF
TGTGCCAGCAGCCCCGGGAATGTGGGGGCCAACGTCCTGACTTTC
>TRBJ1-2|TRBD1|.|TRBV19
CASTPGQNNYGYTF
TGTGCCAGTACCCCGGGACAGAATAACTATGGCTACACCTTC
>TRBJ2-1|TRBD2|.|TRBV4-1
CASSYLEGLAGGQNEQFF
TGCGCCAGCAGCTACCTCGAGGGACTAGCGGGGGGGCAAAATGAGCAGTTCTTC
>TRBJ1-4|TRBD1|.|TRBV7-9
CASSLAPGQGSEKLFF
TGTGCCAGCAGCTTAGCCCCGGGACAGGGTAGTGAAAAACTGTTTTTT
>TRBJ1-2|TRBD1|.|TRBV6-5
CASSYRWTGGVGGYTF
TGTGCCAGCAGTTACCGTTGGACAGGGGGCGTCGGTGGCTACACCTTC
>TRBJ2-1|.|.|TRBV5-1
CASSLGGARSYNEQFF
TGCGCCAGCAGCTTAGGGGGGGCGCGCTCCTACAATGAGCAGTTCTTC
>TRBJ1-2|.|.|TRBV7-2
CASSPEADYGYTF
TGTGCCAGCAGCCCCGAGGCGGACTATGGCTACACCTTC
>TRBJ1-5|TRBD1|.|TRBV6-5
CASSDRVWQPQHF
TGTGCCAGCAGCGACAGGGTTTGGCAGCCCCAGCATTTT
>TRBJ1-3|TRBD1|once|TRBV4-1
CASSLSRTGPGNTIYF
TGCGCCAGCAGCCTCTCAAGGACAGGGCCTGGAAACACCATATATTTT
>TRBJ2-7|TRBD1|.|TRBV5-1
CASSLEGQGSPYEQYF
TGCGCCAGCAGCTTGGAAGGACAGGGGAGTCCCTACGAGCAGTACTTC
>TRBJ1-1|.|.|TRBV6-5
CASSYLTGPTEAFF
TGTGCCAGCAGTTACTTAACAGGGCCCACTGAAGCTTTCTTT
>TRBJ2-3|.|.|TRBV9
CASSVGISGSTDTQYF
TGTGCCAGCAGCGTAGGAATTAGCGGTAGCACAGATACGCAGTATTTT
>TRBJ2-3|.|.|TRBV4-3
CASSQNFRIDTQYF
TGCGCCAGCAGCCAAAATTTCAGAATTGATACGCAGTATTTT
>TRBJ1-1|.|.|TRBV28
CASSGWGNTEAFF
TGTGCCAGCTCAGGGTGGGGGAACACTGAAGCTTTCTTT
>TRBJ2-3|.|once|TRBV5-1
CASSLVPGGTDTQYF
TGCGCCAGCAGCTTGGTTCCGGGGGGCACAGATACGCAGTATTTT
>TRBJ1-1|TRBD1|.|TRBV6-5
CAATRGQGNTEAFF
TGTGCCGCAACTAGGGGGCAGGGGAACACTGAAGCTTTCTTT
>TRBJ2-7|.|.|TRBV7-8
CASSLQVSEQYF
TGTGCCAGCAGCTTACAGGTCTCCGAGCAGTACTTC
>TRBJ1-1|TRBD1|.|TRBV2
CASTRDRGNTEAFF
TGTGCCAGCACCCGGGACAGGGGGAACACTGAAGCTTTCTTT
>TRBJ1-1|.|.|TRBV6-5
CASSPGSTEAFF
TGTGCCAGCAGCCCGGGGAGCACTGAAGCTTTCTTT